The 26 T cell receptor beta chains reported below all come from one sample, sequenced in a study of shared clonotypes between healthy human individuals. Assay used: immunoSEQ multiplex PCR; TCRdb lists only in-frame clones, some missing. The table has hundreds of thousands of clones, about 80% seen once; the top ten hold 1.5% to 2%. Sequencing was performed on memory CD4+ T cells sorted from blood. The subset: CD45RA-negative fraction. The receptor set was obtained from a woman under 40 in good health.

A few counts support this clone. The gene calls are TRBV11-2 and TRBJ2-5; D is uncertain. V shed 6 bases and J shed 1 base, with 12 bases lying between them. The germline V gene encodes CDR1 SGHAT and CDR2 FQNNGV. The CDR3 runs 14 residues. Written as DNA, the CDR3 is TGTGCCAGCAGACGACTGTCCTCCCAAGAGACCCAGTACTTC. Translated, it gives CASRRLSSQETQYF.

V usage is TRBV28 and J usage is TRBJ2-5, with no clear D. Germline loops: CDR1 MDHEN, CDR2 SYDVKM. The V gene lost 8 bases and the J gene lost 0 bases, with 10 bases spanning the gap. This CDR3 is 13 amino acids long. This CDR3 is CASGLQYQETQYF. In DNA, the CDR3 is TGTGCCAGCGGCTTACAGTACCAAGAGACCCAGTACTTC.

The J gene is TRBJ2-2, the V gene TRBV7-9; no definite D call. This CDR3 region has 14 residues. CDR1 and CDR2 (germline): SEHNR, FQNEAQ (reference sequence). Trimming removed 2 bases at V and 1 base at J, with 5 bases between. In DNA, the CDR3 is TGTGCCAGCAGCTTAACACTGAACACCGGGGAGCTGTTTTTT. Protein product: CASSLTLNTGELFF.

This clone occurred once. This chain connects TRBV11-2 to TRBJ2-1, with 7 bases aligning to TRBD2. There are 13 residues in the CDR3. CDR1 and CDR2 (germline): SGHAT, FQNNGV. V trimming: 0 bases; J trimming: 15 bases; junction bases outside the gene matches: 8. Written as DNA, the CDR3 is TGTGCCAGCAGCTTAGAAGCTGCCAGGGAGGGGTTCTTC. Amino acid sequence: CASSLEAAREGFF.

This clone was recorded only once. The chain uses TRBV28 and TRBJ2-3; D is possibly TRBD1 or TRBD2 (5 bases each). The CDR3 sequence is 16 residues long. The germline V and J ends were trimmed by 8 bases and 0 bases, with 18 bases remaining between them. Looked up from germline, CDR1 is MDHEN and CDR2 is SYDVKM. For the CDR3, the DNA is TGTGCCAGCGGGTTTCCAACTAGGGGAAGCACAGATACGCAGTATTTT. Translated: CASGFPTRGSTDTQYF.

The CDR3 DNA reads as TGTGCCAGTAGTCCCGAGCGGGTGGGCACAGATACGCAGTATTTT. Amino acids: CASSPERVGTDTQYF. The V gene is TRBV19, the J gene TRBJ2-3; D possibly corresponds to TRBD2 (6 bases). Germline loops: CDR1 LNHDA, CDR2 SQIVND (reference sequence). This CDR3 contains 15 residues. V lost 5 bases to trimming and J lost 1 base, with 13 bases between them.

This clone was recorded once. The chain joins TRBV4-2 to TRBJ2-2, with D maybe TRBD2 (6 bases). Trimming pared 0 bases from V and 6 bases from J, leaving 17 bases between. This CDR3 is built from 17 residues. The germline V gene has CDR1 LGHNA and CDR2 YNFKEQ. This chain's CDR3 is CASSQERGFFLAGELFF. As DNA, the CDR3 is TGTGCCAGCAGCCAAGAGCGGGGCTTTTTTTTAGCCGGGGAGCTGTTTTTT.

J is TRBJ1-2 and V is TRBV9; a possible D gene is TRBD1 (6 bases). CDR3 length equals 16 residues. The V end was cut by 0 bases, the J end by 7 bases, with 19 bases between. Germline CDR1 and CDR2: SGDLS and YYNGEE. The CDR3: CASSVASSGTLSGYTF. The CDR3 DNA follows: TGTGCCAGCAGCGTAGCGTCTTCTGGGACATTGAGTGGCTACACCTTC.

This clone was detected only a few times. The V gene is TRBV28, the J gene TRBJ1-2; 10 positions agree with TRBD1. With V trimmed by 5 bases and J by 5 bases, 2 bases remained unmatched. Germline lookup yields CDR1 MDHEN and CDR2 SYDVKM. This CDR3 has 13 amino acids. The CDR3 is CASSTGQGYGYTF. CDR3 coding DNA: TGTGCCAGCAGTACGGGACAGGGGTATGGCTACACCTTC.

This clone was counted a single time. The chain uses TRBV28 and TRBJ1-1, with a weak D call TRBD1 (5 bases). Per the germline V gene, CDR1 is MDHEN and CDR2 is SYDVKM. V was trimmed by 5 bases and J by 1 base, leaving 14 bases between them. This CDR3 contains 15 residues. As DNA, the CDR3 is TGTGCCAGCAGTCCACTAGACAGAGAGAACACTGAAGCTTTCTTT. It codes for CASSPLDRENTEAFF.

The J gene is TRBJ2-7, the V gene TRBV4-1; 8 nucleotides agree with TRBD2. V shed 4 bases and J 2 bases; nucleotides not matched to a gene: 7. Looked up from germline, CDR1 is MGHRA and CDR2 is YSYEKL. CDR3 length: 15 residues. The CDR3 coding sequence is TGCGCCAGCAGCCCCTCGGGGGGGCGTACCTACGAGCAGTACTTC. Protein sequence: CASSPSGGRTYEQYF.

The chain carries TRBV7-8 and TRBJ2-7, with D unresolved. The V gene lost 3 bases and the J gene lost 4 bases, with 4 bases spanning the gap. The CDR3 extends over 11 amino acids. The V gene's germline CDR1 is SGHVS and CDR2 FQNEAQ. CDR3 sequence: CASSFIYEQYF. The CDR3 DNA is TGTGCCAGCAGCTTCATATACGAGCAGTACTTC.

Written as DNA, the CDR3 is TGTGCCAGCAGGACAACACAGGGGGCGATGGAGACCCAGTACTTC. Residues: CASRTTQGAMETQYF. V and J are TRBV6-1 and TRBJ2-5; 9 nucleotides match TRBD1. With V trimmed by 6 bases and J by 5 bases, 10 bases remained unmatched. Germline CDR1 and CDR2: MNHNS and SASEGT. CDR3 length: 15 residues.

The chain joins TRBV5-1 to TRBJ2-3; 11 bases are shared with TRBD2. The CDR3 contains 16 residues. The trim removed 4 bases at V and 2 bases at J, leaving 6 bases unmatched. Germline V gives CDR1 SGHRS, CDR2 YFSETQ. DNA for the CDR3: TGCGCCAGCAGCCAAGGGACTAGCGGAACCACAGATACGCAGTATTTT. This translates into CASSQGTSGTTDTQYF. Full variable domain (missing parts from reference TRBV5-1 and TRBJ2-3): KAGVTQTPRYLIKTRGQQVTLSCSPISGHRSVSWYQQTPGQGLQFLFEYFSETQRNKGNFPGRFSGRQFSNSRSEMNVSTLELGDSALYLCASSQGTSGTTDTQYFGPGTRLTVL.

This clone occurred once. The chain links TRBV29-1 to TRBJ2-7, with D maybe TRBD2 (6 bases). V dropped 4 bases and J dropped 6 bases, with 13 bases sitting between them. CDR1 is SQVTM, CDR2 ANQGSEA, per germline. The CDR3 is 12 amino acids. The chain's CDR3 is CSVGGAGIEQYF. CDR3 nucleotide sequence: TGCAGCGTTGGAGGCGCGGGAATCGAGCAGTACTTC.

The rearrangement uses TRBV30 and TRBJ1-4; maybe TRBD1 (5 bases). Germline CDR1 and CDR2: GTSNPN and SVGIG (reference sequence). This CDR3 has 12 residues. Trimming removed 8 bases at V and 5 bases at J, with 12 bases between. The CDR3 loop is CAEDQGNEKLFF. The CDR3 DNA follows: TGTGCCGAAGACCAGGGCAATGAAAAACTGTTTTTT.

The gene calls are TRBV5-8 and TRBJ1-2, with 9 bases fitting TRBD1. With V trimmed by 4 bases and J by 5 bases, 3 bases remained unmatched. CDR1 is SGHTS and CDR2 is YDEGEE in the germline V gene. The CDR3 covers 13 residues. CDR3 sequence: CASSRDRVYGYTF. Here the CDR3 DNA reads TGTGCCAGCAGCCGGGACAGGGTATATGGCTACACCTTC.

Worth noting for this clone: Other nucleotide sequences from this sample produce the same CDR3. CDR3: CASSRGGSYEQYF. DNA for the CDR3: TGTGCCAGCAGCCGGGGGGGGTCCTACGAGCAGTACTTC. The rearrangement links TRBV5-4 to TRBJ2-7; TRBD2 aligns across 8 bases. The CDR3 is 13 residues long. Trimming removed 4 bases from V and 1 base from J; junction bases left unmatched: 1. CDR1 is SGHNT and CDR2 is YYREEE in the germline V gene (reference sequence). Variable domain in full (rest from reference TRBV5-4 and TRBJ2-7): ETGVTQSPTHLIKTRGQQVTLRCSSQSGHNTVSWYQQALGQGPQFIFQYYREEENGRGNFPPRFSGLQFPNYSSELNVNALELDDSALYLCASSRGGSYEQYFGPGTRLTVT.

The V gene is TRBV7-2, the J gene TRBJ1-4, with D perhaps matching TRBD1 (6 bases). The V and J ends lost 5 bases and 13 bases respectively, with 14 bases between them. Germline assignment: CDR1 SGHTA and CDR2 FQGNSA. This CDR3 has 12 residues. The CDR3 DNA follows: TGTGCCAGCAGCACAAGAGAGGGGGGACTGTTTTTT. Residues: CASSTREGGLFF. The variable domain in full, completed from reference TRBV7-2 and TRBJ1-4, reads GAGVSQSPSNKVTEKGKDVELRCDPISGHTALYWYRQSLGQGLEFLIYFQGNSAPDKSGLPSDRFSAERTGGSVSTLTIQRTQQEDSAVYLCASSTREGGLFFGSGTQLSVL.

This chain joins TRBV5-1 and TRBJ1-4; D perhaps matches TRBD1 (6 bases). The CDR3 consists of 14 residues. Per germline, CDR1 SGHRS and CDR2 YFSETQ. Trimming cost V 0 bases and J 4 bases, with 7 bases left between them. CDR3 amino acids: CASSLEDSNEKLFF. CDR3 in DNA: TGCGCCAGCAGCTTGGAGGACAGTAATGAAAAACTGTTTTTT. The full variable domain, its missing parts supplied by reference TRBV5-1 and TRBJ1-4, is KAGVTQTPRYLIKTRGQQVTLSCSPISGHRSVSWYQQTPGQGLQFLFEYFSETQRNKGNFPGRFSGRQFSNSRSEMNVSTLELGDSALYLCASSLEDSNEKLFFGSGTQLSVL.

This clone was seen just once. Here the CDR3 DNA reads TGTGCCAGCAGCCCCCAATTGGCAGGTTACTCTGGGGCCAACGTCCTGACTTTC. This translates into CASSPQLAGYSGANVLTF. The V call is TRBV7-9, the J call TRBJ2-6; no firm D call. V was pared by 5 bases and J by 0 bases, with 17 bases between. The CDR3 is 18 amino acids. CDR1 is SEHNR and CDR2 is FQNEAQ in the germline V gene (reference sequence).

This clone was found many times. The chain recombines TRBV2 with TRBJ2-1, with 9 bases matching TRBD1. J was trimmed by 6 bases and V by 7 bases; bases with no gene match: 10. This CDR3 is built from 15 residues. Germline V lookup: CDR1 SNHLY, CDR2 FYNNEI. In DNA form, the CDR3 reads TGTGCCAGCAACAAGGGACAGGGTGAGATCAATGAGCAGTTCTTC. This sequence encodes CASNKGQGEINEQFF.

V usage is TRBV5-1 and J usage is TRBJ1-2, with 9 positions matching TRBD1. The CDR3 spans 13 residues. Germline V gene lookup returns CDR1 SGHRS and CDR2 YFSETQ. Unmatched junction bases numbered 8, after V lost 6 bases and J lost 8 bases. The CDR3 sequence: CASNTGTGLGYTF. In DNA form, the CDR3 reads TGCGCCAGCAACACCGGGACAGGGCTAGGCTACACCTTC.

The V and J genes are TRBV11-2 and TRBJ2-3; 7 nucleotides line up with TRBD2. Germline loops: CDR1 SGHAT, CDR2 FQNNGV. This CDR3 contains 18 residues. The trim removed 3 bases at V and 1 base at J, leaving 13 bases unmatched. The CDR3, as DNA: TGTGCCAGCAGCTTTGCGGGGAGGGCTAGCGGCCGCACAGATACGCAGTATTTT. Protein sequence: CASSFAGRASGRTDTQYF.

The V gene is TRBV11-2, the J gene TRBJ2-7; D might be TRBD2 (5 bases). Germline assignment: CDR1 SGHAT and CDR2 FQNNGV. The length of the CDR3 is 14 residues. Trimming stripped 1 base from V and 0 bases from J, with 7 bases between. The CDR3 sequence: CASSLADYSYEQYF. CDR3 sequence (DNA): TGTGCCAGCAGCTTAGCTGACTACTCCTACGAGCAGTACTTC.

V gene TRBV7-3 combines with J gene TRBJ2-2; either TRBD1 or TRBD2 may fit D (5 bases each). The CDR3 contains 15 residues. Germline loops: CDR1 SGHTA, CDR2 FQGTGA. The germline V and J ends were trimmed by 2 bases and 4 bases, with 11 bases remaining between them. The CDR3 nucleotides are TGTGCCAGCAGCTTAGGGGGAGTGGGCACCGGGGAGCTGTTTTTT. It encodes CASSLGGVGTGELFF.